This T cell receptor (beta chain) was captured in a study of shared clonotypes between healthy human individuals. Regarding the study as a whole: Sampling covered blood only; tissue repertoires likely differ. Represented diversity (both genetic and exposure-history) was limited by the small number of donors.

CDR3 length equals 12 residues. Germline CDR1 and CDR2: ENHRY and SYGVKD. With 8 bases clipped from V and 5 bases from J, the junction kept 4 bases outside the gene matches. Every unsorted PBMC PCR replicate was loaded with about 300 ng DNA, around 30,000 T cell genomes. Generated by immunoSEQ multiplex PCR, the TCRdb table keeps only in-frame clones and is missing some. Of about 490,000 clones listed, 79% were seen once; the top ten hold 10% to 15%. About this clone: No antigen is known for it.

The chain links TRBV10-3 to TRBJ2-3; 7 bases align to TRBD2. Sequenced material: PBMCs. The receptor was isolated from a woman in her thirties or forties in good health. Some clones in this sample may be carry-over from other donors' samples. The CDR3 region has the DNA TGTGCCATCCGAAGCGGGATAGATACGCAGTATTTT. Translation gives CAIRSGIDTQYF.